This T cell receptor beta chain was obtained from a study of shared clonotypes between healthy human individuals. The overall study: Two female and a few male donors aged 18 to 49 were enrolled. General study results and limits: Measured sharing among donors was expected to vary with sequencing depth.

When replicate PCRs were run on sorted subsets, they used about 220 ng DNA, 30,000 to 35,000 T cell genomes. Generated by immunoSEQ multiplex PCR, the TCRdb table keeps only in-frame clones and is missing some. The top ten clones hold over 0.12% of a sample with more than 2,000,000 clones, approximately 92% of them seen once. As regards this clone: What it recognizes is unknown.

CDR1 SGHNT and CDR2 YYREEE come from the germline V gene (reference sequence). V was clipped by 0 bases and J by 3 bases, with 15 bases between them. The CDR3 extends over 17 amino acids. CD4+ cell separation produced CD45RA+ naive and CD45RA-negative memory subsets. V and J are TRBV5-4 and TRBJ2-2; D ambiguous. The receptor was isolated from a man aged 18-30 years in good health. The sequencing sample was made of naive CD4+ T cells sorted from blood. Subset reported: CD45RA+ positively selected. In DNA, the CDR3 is TGTGCCAGCAGCTTGGAGGATGTTAGTCTAGACACCGGGGAGCTGTTTTTT. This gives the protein CASSLEDVSLDTGELFF.